Given below is one TCR beta chain in context. Its antigen is currently not known. No base quality information exists; no much larger clone differs at one position. The CDR3 sequence holds 14 residues, the cysteine and phenylalanine included. The only DNA kept is the CDR3, 42 bases in frame from the first base. CDR1 and CDR2 (SGDLS, YYNGEE) derive from the germline V gene. V is cut by 4 bases and J by 7 bases, and the space between the germline ends is 18 bases. Receptor amplification or capture employed the immunoSEQ multiplex PCR assay. Entries here come from immuneACCESS through TCRdb and include only in-frame sequences with V and J called. Some clones fail to appear in such tables; in the studies checked, an unresolved V gene covers under half of the shortfall, and the cause of the remainder is unknown. This sample comprises 35,000 to 40,000 clones, about nine tenths of them detected only once. The ten largest clonotypes hold 0.6% to 0.9% of the sample.

This sample is drawn from a study of T cell changes during pregnancy in multiple sclerosis (dated by TCRdb to the late 2010s). About the investigation overall: In women with multiple sclerosis, the researchers looked at how the T cell repertoire shifted as pregnancy progressed.

The chain joins TRBV9 to TRBJ2-7; the D segment cannot be called with confidence. The TCR comes from a female donor in good health, enrolled as a control in a pregnancy study. Sample: CD4+ T cells from peripheral blood mononuclear cells, taken after pregnancy. The DNA sequence is TGTGCCAGCAGCTTGAACGTAGCAGCCTGGGAGCAGTACTTC. It is translated as CASSLNVAAWEQYF.